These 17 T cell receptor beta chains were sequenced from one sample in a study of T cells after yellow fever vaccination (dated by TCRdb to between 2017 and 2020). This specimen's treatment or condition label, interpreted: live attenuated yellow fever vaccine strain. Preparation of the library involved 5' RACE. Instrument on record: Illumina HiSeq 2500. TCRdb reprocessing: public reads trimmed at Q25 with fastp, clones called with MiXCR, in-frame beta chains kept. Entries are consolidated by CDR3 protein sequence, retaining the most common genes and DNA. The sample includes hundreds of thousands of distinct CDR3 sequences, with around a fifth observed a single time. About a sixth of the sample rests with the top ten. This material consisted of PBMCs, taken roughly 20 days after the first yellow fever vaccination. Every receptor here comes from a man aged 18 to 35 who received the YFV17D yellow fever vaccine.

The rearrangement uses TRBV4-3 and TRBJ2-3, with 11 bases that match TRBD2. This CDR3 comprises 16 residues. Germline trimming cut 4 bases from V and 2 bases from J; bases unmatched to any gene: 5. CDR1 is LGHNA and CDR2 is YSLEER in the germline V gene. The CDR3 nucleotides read TGCGCCAGCAGCCGACAACTAGCGGGGGCCACAGATACGCAGTATTTT. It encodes CASSRQLAGATDTQYF.

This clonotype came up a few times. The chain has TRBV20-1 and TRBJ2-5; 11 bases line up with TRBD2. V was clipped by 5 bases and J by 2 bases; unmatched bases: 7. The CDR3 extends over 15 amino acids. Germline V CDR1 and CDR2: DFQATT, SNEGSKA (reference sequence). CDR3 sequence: CSALPTSGIQETQYF. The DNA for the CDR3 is TGCAGTGCTCTTCCGACTAGCGGGATACAAGAGACCCAGTACTTC.

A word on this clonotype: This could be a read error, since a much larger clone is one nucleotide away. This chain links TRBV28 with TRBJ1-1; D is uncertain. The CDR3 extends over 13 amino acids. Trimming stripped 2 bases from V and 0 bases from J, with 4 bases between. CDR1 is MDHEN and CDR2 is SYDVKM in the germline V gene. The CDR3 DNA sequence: TGTGCCAGCAGTTTACCGGTGAACACTGAAGCTTTCTTT. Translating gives CASSLPVNTEAFF.

CDR3 nucleotide sequence: TGTGCCAGCAGTGCGTCGGAGGCCCTCTATAGCAATCAGCCCCAGCATTTT. It specifies CASSASEALYSNQPQHF. The genes are TRBV12-3 or TRBV12-4 and TRBJ1-5; no clear D. V was pared by 5 bases and J by 0 bases, with 17 bases between. This CDR3 spans 17 amino acids.

The CDR3: CASSGQGVHEQYV. The CDR3 coding sequence is TGTGCCAGCAGCGGACAGGGAGTTCACGAGCAGTACGTC. The chain uses TRBV5-4 and TRBJ2-7; the match to TRBD1 covers 8 bases. The CDR3 spans 13 residues. Germline CDR1 reads SGHNT; CDR2 reads YYREEE (reference sequence). V lost 4 bases to trimming and J lost 5 bases; unmatched junction nucleotides: 5.

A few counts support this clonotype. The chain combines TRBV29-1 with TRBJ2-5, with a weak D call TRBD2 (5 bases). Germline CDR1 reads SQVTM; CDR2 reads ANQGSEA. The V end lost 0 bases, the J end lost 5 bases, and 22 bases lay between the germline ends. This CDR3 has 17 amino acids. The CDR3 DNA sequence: TGCAGCGTTGAAGATTTGGACCGGTCCCCCTCGGGGGAGACCCAGTACTTC. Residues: CSVEDLDRSPSGETQYF.

This chain's CDR3 is CSVEAEGQGTDEQFF. The CDR3 coding sequence is TGCAGCGTTGAGGCTGAGGGACAGGGGACCGATGAGCAGTTCTTC. The V gene is TRBV29-1, the J gene TRBJ2-1; 10 nucleotides match TRBD1. The CDR3 is 15 residues long. The junction had 10 bases not matched to a gene; V was cut back by 3 bases and J by 8 bases. In germline, CDR1 is SQVTM, CDR2 ANQGSEA.

CDR3 amino acids: CASSLGGGQGIGTQYF. DNA of the CDR3: TGTGCCAGCAGCCTGGGGGGAGGACAGGGGATAGGGACCCAGTACTTC. The chain carries TRBV7-2 and TRBJ2-5; 9 bases match TRBD1. CDR1 is SGHTA and CDR2 is FQGNSA in the germline V gene. This CDR3 has 16 amino acids. V gave up 5 bases and J gave up 7 bases; unmatched junction bases: 14.

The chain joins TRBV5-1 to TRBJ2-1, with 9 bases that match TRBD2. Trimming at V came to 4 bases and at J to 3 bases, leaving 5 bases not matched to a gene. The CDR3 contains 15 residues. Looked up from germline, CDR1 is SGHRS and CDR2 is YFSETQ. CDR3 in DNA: TGCGCCAGCAGCGCTCTAGCGGGGTACTACAATGAGCAGTTCTTC. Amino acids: CASSALAGYYNEQFF.

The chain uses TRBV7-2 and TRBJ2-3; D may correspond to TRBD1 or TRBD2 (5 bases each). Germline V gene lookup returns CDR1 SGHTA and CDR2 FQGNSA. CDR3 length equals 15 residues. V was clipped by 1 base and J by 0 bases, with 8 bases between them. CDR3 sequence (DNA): TGTGCCAGCAGCTTAGTCCGGGGCAGCACAGATACGCAGTATTTT. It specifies CASSLVRGSTDTQYF.

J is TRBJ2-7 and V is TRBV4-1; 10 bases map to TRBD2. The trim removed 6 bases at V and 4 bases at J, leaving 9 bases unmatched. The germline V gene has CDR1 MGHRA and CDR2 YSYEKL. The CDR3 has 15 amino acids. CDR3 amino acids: CASRLGLAEIYEQYF. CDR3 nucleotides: TGCGCCAGCAGGCTCGGACTAGCGGAGATATACGAGCAGTACTTC.

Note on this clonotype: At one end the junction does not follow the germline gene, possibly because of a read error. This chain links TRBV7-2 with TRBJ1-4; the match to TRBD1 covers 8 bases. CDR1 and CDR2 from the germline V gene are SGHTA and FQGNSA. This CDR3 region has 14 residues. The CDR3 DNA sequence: TGTGCCAGCAGTTTAGACAGGGGATATGAAAAACTGTTTTTT. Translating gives CASSLDRGYEKLFF.

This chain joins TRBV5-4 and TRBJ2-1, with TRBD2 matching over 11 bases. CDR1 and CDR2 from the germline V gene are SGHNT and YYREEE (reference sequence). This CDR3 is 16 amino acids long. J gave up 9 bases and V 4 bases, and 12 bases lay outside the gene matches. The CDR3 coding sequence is TGTGCCAGCAGCCAGCCCTTAGCGGGGGGGCCTGGTGAGCAGTTCTTC. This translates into CASSQPLAGGPGEQFF.

The CDR3 region has the DNA TGTGCCAGCAGCTACCAAGGGGGCTACACAGATACGCAGTATTTT. This translates into CASSYQGGYTDTQYF. The genes are TRBV7-2 and TRBJ2-3; 7 bases are a match to TRBD1. The CDR3 has 15 amino acids. With V trimmed by 4 bases and J by 2 bases, 6 bases remained unmatched. The germline CDR1 and CDR2 sequences are SGHTA and FQGNSA.

The CDR3, as DNA: TGTGCCAGCACGGTCCCGGGGAACACTGAAGCTTTCTTT. Amino acids: CASTVPGNTEAFF. The genes are TRBV6-1 and TRBJ1-1, with D hard to call. Germline V gene lookup returns CDR1 MNHNS and CDR2 SASEGT. The V gene lost 7 bases and the J gene lost 1 base, with 10 bases spanning the gap. CDR3 length: 13 residues.

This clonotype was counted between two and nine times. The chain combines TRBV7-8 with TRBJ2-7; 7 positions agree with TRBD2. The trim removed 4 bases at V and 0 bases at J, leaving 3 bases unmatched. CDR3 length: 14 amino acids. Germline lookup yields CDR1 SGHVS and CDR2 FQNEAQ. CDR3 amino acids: CASSWGGSSYEQYF. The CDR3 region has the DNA TGTGCCAGCAGCTGGGGGGGGAGCTCCTACGAGCAGTACTTC.

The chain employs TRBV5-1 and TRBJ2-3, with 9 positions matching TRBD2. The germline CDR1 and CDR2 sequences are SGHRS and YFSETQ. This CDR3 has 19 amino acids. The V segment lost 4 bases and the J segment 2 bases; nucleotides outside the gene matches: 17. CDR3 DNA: TGCGCCAGCAGCCTTGGATCAGGGCGTCTAGCGGGGCTCACAGATACGCAGTATTTT. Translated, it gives CASSLGSGRLAGLTDTQYF.